The 17 T cell receptor beta chains in this list originate from one sample, sequenced in a study of neurological immune-mediated disorders. TCRdb analysed the 5' RACE reads with MiXCR anew, one entry per CDR3 protein. Of 50,000 or so distinct CDR3 sequences detected, 3.6% appear once; the ten largest clones hold 1.6%. Sequenced input: PBMCs. The receptor source for this set is a man aged 30-40 years with multiple sclerosis.

This clonotype came up many times. The genes are TRBV7-9 and TRBJ1-1, with D perhaps matching TRBD1 (5 bases). Trimming cost V 1 base and J 11 bases, with 17 bases left between them. The CDR3 contains 14 residues. From germline, CDR1 is SEHNR and CDR2 FQNEAQ (reference sequence). The CDR3 reads CASSLGPGAAVAFF. DNA of the CDR3: TGTGCCAGCAGCTTAGGTCCCGGGGCCGCGGTGGCTTTCTTT.

This clonotype was counted at least ten times. The chain combines TRBV6-6 with TRBJ1-5; D call uncertain. Germline loops: CDR1 MNHNY, CDR2 SVGAGI (reference sequence). V was shortened by 8 bases and J by 4 bases, with 9 bases between the two germline ends. This CDR3 has 12 residues. DNA of the CDR3: TGTGCCAGCGGGGAGGTTAATCAGCCCCAGCATTTT. It codes for CASGEVNQPQHF.

This clonotype came up many times. The chain couples TRBV4-1 to TRBJ1-4; 9 nucleotides match TRBD1. Germline V gene data show CDR1 as MGHRA and CDR2 as YSYEKL. The V and J ends lost 4 bases and 2 bases, in that order; junction bases with no gene match: 5. This CDR3 is built from 16 residues. The CDR3 protein is CASSLGQGRTNEKLFF. CDR3 coding DNA: TGCGCCAGCAGCCTGGGACAGGGAAGGACTAATGAAAAACTGTTTTTT.

This clonotype was detected ten times or more. The chain recombines TRBV12-3 or TRBV12-4 with TRBJ2-3, with D perhaps TRBD2 (5 bases). The CDR3 contains 13 residues. V lost 2 bases and J lost 3, with 6 bases in between. The CDR3 protein is CASSLWETDTQYF. The DNA for the CDR3 is TGTGCCAGCAGTTTATGGGAGACAGATACGCAGTATTTT.

This clonotype showed up many times. This chain joins TRBV20-1 and TRBJ2-4; the D gene is possibly TRBD2 (5 bases). The germline CDR1 and CDR2 sequences are DFQATT and SNEGSKA (reference sequence). The CDR3 extends over 15 amino acids. V was clipped by 6 bases and J by 0 bases, with 15 bases between them. The CDR3 loop reads CSALSYRGAKNIQYF. In DNA form, the CDR3 reads TGCAGTGCGTTATCGTACCGGGGAGCCAAAAACATTCAGTACTTC.

Ten or more counts support this clonotype. V usage is TRBV5-5 and J usage is TRBJ2-1, with a weak D call TRBD1 (6 bases). CDR3 length: 14 residues. Looked up from germline, CDR1 is SGHKS and CDR2 is YYEKEE (reference sequence). The V end lost 2 bases, the J end lost 8 bases, and 14 bases lay between the germline ends. The CDR3, as DNA: TGTGCCAGCAGCTTAGGCCCAGGGGCCTATGAGCAGTTCTTC. Its translation: CASSLGPGAYEQFF.

This clonotype appeared many times. The chain links TRBV28 to TRBJ2-1, with 13 bases fitting TRBD2. The V segment lost 5 bases and the J segment 7 bases; nucleotides outside the gene matches: 11. Germline CDR1 is MDHEN and CDR2 is SYDVKM. The CDR3 runs to 17 residues. The CDR3 loop reads CASSLRTSGSLLNEQFF. DNA of the CDR3: TGTGCCAGCAGTCTAAGGACTAGCGGGAGTTTATTGAATGAGCAGTTCTTC.

There are many counts of this clonotype. The gene calls are TRBV29-1 and TRBJ2-3, with 13 bases fitting TRBD2. The ends lost 2 bases at V and 5 bases at J; junction bases unmatched: 7. The CDR3 spans 16 residues. Germline V gene sequence: CDR1 SQVTM, CDR2 ANQGSEA. In DNA form, the CDR3 reads TGCAGCGTTGAAAGAGGACTAGCGGGAGCAGGAGATACGCAGTATTTT. It translates to CSVERGLAGAGDTQYF.

Many counts were recorded for this clonotype. J is TRBJ1-2 and V is TRBV20-1, with 7 bases fitting TRBD1. Germline V gives CDR1 DFQATT, CDR2 SNEGSKA (reference sequence). V was pared by 6 bases and J by 5 bases, with 9 bases of the junction left unmatched. The CDR3 runs to 13 residues. The CDR3, as DNA: TGCAGTGCACGGACAGGACGGCTTTATGGCTACACCTTC. Translated, it gives CSARTGRLYGYTF.

This clonotype was seen many times. V is TRBV5-6 and J is TRBJ1-1; 7 nucleotides agree with TRBD1. This CDR3 has 16 amino acids. In germline, CDR1 is SGHDT, CDR2 YYEEEE. J lost 5 bases, V lost 2 bases, and 12 bases had no gene match. CDR3 DNA: TGTGCCAGCAGCTTCGACGTTGGACAGGTGAGAACTGAAGCTTTCTTT. Translated, it gives CASSFDVGQVRTEAFF.

This clonotype was counted ten times or more. The chain recombines TRBV20-1 with TRBJ2-3; 8 bases agree with TRBD2. The V gene's germline CDR1 is DFQATT and CDR2 SNEGSKA (reference sequence). CDR3 length: 14 residues. Trimming at V came to 6 bases and at J to 3 bases, leaving 8 bases not matched to a gene. CDR3 amino acids: CSAIAGGGTDTQYF. The CDR3 DNA reads as TGCAGTGCCATCGCCGGCGGGGGGACAGATACGCAGTATTTT.

In this sample, this clonotype turned up many times. This rearrangement joins TRBV5-1 to TRBJ1-1, with D possibly matching TRBD1 (6 bases). Between the trimmed V and J ends, which lost 0 bases and 1 base, there was a span of 13 bases. The germline CDR1 and CDR2 sequences are SGHRS and YFSETQ. This CDR3 is built from 16 residues. The CDR3 sequence: CASSLGHRDTNTEAFF. The CDR3 coding sequence is TGCGCCAGCAGCTTGGGTCACCGGGACACGAACACTGAAGCTTTCTTT.

This clonotype showed up many times. The J gene is TRBJ1-2, the V gene TRBV20-1, with D unresolved. V was trimmed by 5 bases and J by 4 bases, leaving 14 bases between them. The germline gives CDR1 DFQATT, CDR2 SNEGSKA (reference sequence). There are 13 residues in the CDR3. CDR3 in amino acids: CSALAPSGYGYTF. Written as DNA, the CDR3 is TGCAGTGCTCTGGCCCCATCGGGCTATGGCTACACCTTC.

There are many counts of this clonotype. The V and J genes are TRBV20-1 and TRBJ1-5, with D hard to call. V gave up 4 bases and J gave up 2 bases, with 6 bases separating them. Germline V gene lookup returns CDR1 DFQATT and CDR2 SNEGSKA (reference sequence). This CDR3 is built from 12 residues. The chain's CDR3 is CSATGGNQPQHF. The CDR3 bases are TGCAGTGCTACCGGGGGCAATCAGCCCCAGCATTTT.

This clonotype has at least ten counts. V and J are TRBV7-8 and TRBJ1-1; D ambiguous. Germline V CDR1 and CDR2: SGHVS, FQNEAQ. Trimming took off 2 bases at V and 0 bases at J, with 10 bases between the two ends. The CDR3 has 15 amino acids. DNA for the CDR3: TGTGCCAGCAGCTTAAGGAGTACAGTGAACACTGAAGCTTTCTTT. It encodes CASSLRSTVNTEAFF.

This clonotype was counted ten times or more. The chain combines TRBV5-4 with TRBJ2-2, with 8 positions matching TRBD1. Trimming took 4 bases from V and 3 from J; bases not matched to a gene: 8. From germline, CDR1 is SGHNT and CDR2 YYREEE (reference sequence). This CDR3 comprises 16 residues. CDR3 in amino acids: CASSAPGTGYTGELFF. The CDR3 DNA is TGTGCCAGCAGCGCCCCCGGGACAGGATACACCGGGGAGCTGTTTTTT. The variable domain in full, completed from reference TRBV5-4 and TRBJ2-2, reads ETGVTQSPTHLIKTRGQQVTLRCSSQSGHNTVSWYQQALGQGPQFIFQYYREEENGRGNFPPRFSGLQFPNYSSELNVNALELDDSALYLCASSAPGTGYTGELFFGEGSRLTVL.

This clonotype has a count of ten or more. This sequence joins TRBV11-1 and TRBJ2-1; D might be TRBD2 (6 bases). The germline V gene has CDR1 SGHAT and CDR2 FQDESV (reference sequence). V dropped 6 bases and J dropped 4 bases, with 7 bases sitting between them. CDR3 length: 12 amino acids. The CDR3 sequence: CASRGLYNEQFF. The DNA for the CDR3 is TGTGCCAGCAGGGGACTGTACAATGAGCAGTTCTTC.